This entry lists 6 T cell receptor beta chains sequenced from one sample in a study of neurological immune-mediated disorders. In TCRdb, the 5' RACE reads were re-called with MiXCR into one record per CDR3 protein. The sample carries around 80,000 distinct CDR3 sequences, over 9% recorded once. Sequenced sample: PBMCs. The receptors were sampled from a man aged 35 to 55 in good health.

This clonotype was observed many times. The chain uses TRBV20-1 and TRBJ2-6, with D tentatively TRBD2 (6 bases). V lost 6 bases, J lost 1 base, and 19 bases lay in between. Germline CDR1 is DFQATT and CDR2 is SNEGSKA (reference sequence). This CDR3 region has 17 residues. Here the CDR3 DNA reads TGCAGTGCCTACCCGGGACGGGACTCTTCTGGGGCCAACGTCCTGACTTTC. This gives the protein CSAYPGRDSSGANVLTF.

In its sample, this clonotype was seen many times. The rearrangement joins TRBV5-1 to TRBJ1-6, with a possible D match to TRBD1 (6 bases). The germline CDR1 and CDR2 sequences are SGHRS and YFSETQ. The CDR3 spans 15 residues. Trimming removed 2 bases from V and 3 bases from J, with 9 bases in between. As DNA, the CDR3 is TGCGCCAGCAGCTTTGGACAGAACTATAATTCACCCCTCCACTTT. Translation gives CASSFGQNYNSPLHF.

This clonotype appeared many times. The chain uses TRBV5-1 and TRBJ2-5; a weak D match, TRBD1 (6 bases). Per the germline V gene, CDR1 is SGHRS and CDR2 is YFSETQ. The ends were cut back, 2 bases at V and 4 bases at J, with 12 bases in the middle. This CDR3 is 14 amino acids long. The CDR3 bases are TGCGCCAGCAGCTTTGACGGACAGCGAGAGACCCAGTACTTC. It is translated as CASSFDGQRETQYF.

This clonotype has ten or more counts. V gene TRBV12-3 or TRBV12-4 combines with J gene TRBJ2-7; D ambiguous. V was trimmed by 5 bases and J by 3 bases, leaving 17 bases between them. This CDR3 region has 15 residues. In nucleotides, the CDR3 is TGTGCCAGCAGTAAAGCCCCGGATGCCCTCTACGAGCAGTACTTC. Protein: CASSKAPDALYEQYF.

This clonotype has at least ten counts. This chain uses TRBV7-9 with TRBJ2-1, with D unresolved. Germline V gene sequence: CDR1 SEHNR, CDR2 FQNEAQ (reference sequence). Trimming took 5 bases from V and 2 from J, leaving 10 bases between them. The CDR3 is 14 residues long. DNA of the CDR3: TGTGCCAGCAGCCACGGTTCTACCTACAATGAGCAGTTCTTC. It specifies CASSHGSTYNEQFF. Looking up the rest from reference TRBV7-9 and TRBJ2-1 gives the full variable domain: DTGVSQNPRHKITKRGQNVTFRCDPISEHNRLYWYRQTLGQGPEFLTYFQNEAQLEKSRLLSDRFSAERPKGSFSTLEIQRTEQGDSAMYLCASSHGSTYNEQFFGPGTRLTVL.

The chain employs TRBV7-2 and TRBJ2-7; D is undetermined. V was clipped by 4 bases and J by 12 bases, with 13 bases between them. The length of the CDR3 is 11 residues. The germline gives CDR1 SGHTA, CDR2 FQGNSA. The CDR3 is CASSSGLLRYF. The DNA of the CDR3 is TGTGCCAGCAGCTCCGGCCTGTTACGGTACTTC.